This T cell receptor (beta chain) emerged from a study of T cells in tuberculosis. Findings of the study overall: A GMM-specific repertoire classifier reached 75% to 90% accuracy, AUROC about 0.87.

Time point given: new active TB diagnosis, blood taken before or within 7 days of starting treatment. Included patients were adults of at least 18, HIV-seronegative, South African. On average about 92,000 T cells per donor were immunosequenced. The CDR3 spans 18 residues. Trimming removed 3 bases from V and 1 base from J; junction bases left unmatched: 11. Per germline, CDR1 LGHNA and CDR2 YNFKEQ. Details on this clone: Its antigen is currently unknown.

Measured with immunoSEQ multiplex PCR; TCRdb has only the in-frame clones, and not every one. Of tens of thousands of clones in the sample, about 85% were seen once. The chain is built from TRBV4-2 and TRBJ2-5, with 10 bases identical to TRBD2. Material: PBMCs, obtained at tuberculosis diagnosis. This TCR was sampled from an adult with tuberculosis. The CDR3 here is CASSQDDGAGGSQETQYF. DNA of the CDR3: TGTGCCAGCAGCCAGGATGATGGAGCGGGAGGGAGCCAAGAGACCCAGTACTTC.